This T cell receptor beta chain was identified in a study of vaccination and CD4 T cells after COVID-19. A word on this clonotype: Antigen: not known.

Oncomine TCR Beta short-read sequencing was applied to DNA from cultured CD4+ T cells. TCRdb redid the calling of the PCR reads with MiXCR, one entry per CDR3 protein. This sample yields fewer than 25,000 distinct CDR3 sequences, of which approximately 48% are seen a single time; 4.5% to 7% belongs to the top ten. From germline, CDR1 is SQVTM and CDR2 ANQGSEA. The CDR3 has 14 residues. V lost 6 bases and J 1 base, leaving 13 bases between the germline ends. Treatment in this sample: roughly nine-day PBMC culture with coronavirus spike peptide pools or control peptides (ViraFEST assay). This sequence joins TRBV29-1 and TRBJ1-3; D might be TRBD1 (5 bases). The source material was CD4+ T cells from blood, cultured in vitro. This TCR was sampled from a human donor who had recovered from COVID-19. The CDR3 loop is CSVAQDFSGNTIYF. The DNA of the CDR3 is TGCAGCGTGGCACAGGATTTTTCTGGAAACACCATATATTTT.